The present T cell receptor (beta chain) was sequenced within a study of shared clonotypes between healthy human individuals. Whole-study results and caveats: The four-donor shared clonotypes exceeded non-shared clonotypes in generation probability, with non-shared ones scoring lower.

V was trimmed by 3 bases and J by 2 bases, leaving 10 bases between them. The germline V gene encodes CDR1 SGHRS and CDR2 YFSETQ. The CDR3 consists of 14 residues. Sequencing was performed with immunoSEQ multiplex PCR; in TCRdb, only in-frame clones are kept and a portion is missing. The table records roughly 1,500,000 clones, about 98.5% of them present only once. Notes on this clone: The target antigen is unknown.

The chain joins TRBV5-1 to TRBJ2-3, with D possibly matching TRBD1 (5 bases). Sequencing input: naive CD4+ T cells sorted from blood. Specified subset: CD45RA+ positively selected. The receptor was isolated from a young man in good health. CDR3 protein: CASSSRATTDTQYF. In DNA, the CDR3 is TGCGCCAGCAGCTCCAGGGCCACCACAGATACGCAGTATTTT.